A selection of T cell receptor beta chains follows, all from one sample in a study of human T cells and chemical hapten exposure. TCRdb reprocessed the RACE reads with MiXCR, giving one entry per CDR3 protein. The data show approximately 100,000 distinct CDR3 sequences, 11% seen once. Sample: whole blood, taken in connection with sensitization to the hapten diphenylcyclopropenone (DPC). Receptor source: a woman aged 35 to 49 with alopecia areata. Some clones in this sample may be carry-over from other donors' samples. CDR3s include the opening cysteine and the closing phenylalanine or tryptophan. The order of the fields is CDR3 protein, CDR3 DNA, D gene, J gene, clone size, V gene. The D gene is left open where the match is weak. A clone size is listed for some rows: how often the clone was seen (once, few, many), or a class if it is expanded.

CDR3: CASSQVHPSTDTQYF
DNA: TGTGCCAGCAGCCAAGTTCATCCAAGCACAGATACGCAGTATTTT
D: -
J: TRBJ2-3
size: -
V: TRBV3-2

CDR3: CASSRVAGGPNEQFF
DNA: TGTGCCAGCAGCCGAGTAGCGGGGGGGCCCAATGAGCAGTTCTTC
D: TRBD2
J: TRBJ2-1
size: many
V: TRBV4-2

CDR3: CASSLGQGVNEKLFF
DNA: TGTGCCAGCAGCCTCGGACAGGGAGTTAATGAAAAACTGTTTTTT
D: TRBD1
J: TRBJ1-4
size: many
V: TRBV5-8

CDR3: CASNIRNTGELFF
DNA: TGTGCCAGCAATATACGGAACACCGGGGAGCTGTTTTTT
D: -
J: TRBJ2-2
size: few
V: TRBV2

CDR3: CASSKQGYETQYF
DNA: TGTGCCAGCAGCAAACAGGGGTATGAGACCCAGTACTTC
D: TRBD1
J: TRBJ2-5
size: many
V: TRBV9

CDR3: CASSQTTGLNYGYTF
DNA: TGTGCCAGCAGCCAAACGACAGGGTTAAACTATGGCTACACCTTC
D: TRBD1
J: TRBJ1-2
size: few
V: TRBV4-2

CDR3: CASSRFSEGGKTYEQYF
DNA: TGTGCCAGCAGTAGGTTTTCGGAAGGCGGGAAGACCTACGAGCAGTACTTC
D: -
J: TRBJ2-7
size: -
V: TRBV27

CDR3: CASSLAMAAKRGYGYTF
DNA: TGTGCCAGCAGCTTAGCGATGGCGGCAAAGAGAGGCTATGGCTACACCTTC
D: -
J: TRBJ1-2
size: once
V: TRBV7-2

CDR3: CASSYSSTSEQYF
DNA: TGTGCCAGCAGTTACTCGAGTACTAGCGAGCAGTACTTC
D: -
J: TRBJ2-7
size: many
V: TRBV6-5

CDR3: CASSAINRVGYTF
DNA: TGTGCCAGCAGTGCAATAAACAGGGTCGGCTACACCTTC
D: -
J: TRBJ1-2
size: many
V: TRBV28

CDR3: CASSPGQGALYLAEAFF
DNA: TGTGCCAGCAGCCCCGGACAGGGGGCTCTCTACTTGGCTGAAGCTTTCTTT
D: TRBD1
J: TRBJ1-1
size: few
V: TRBV9

CDR3: CASSLSGQNEKLFF
DNA: TGTGCCAGCAGTTTATCGGGACAGAATGAAAAACTGTTTTTT
D: TRBD1
J: TRBJ1-4
size: -
V: TRBV28